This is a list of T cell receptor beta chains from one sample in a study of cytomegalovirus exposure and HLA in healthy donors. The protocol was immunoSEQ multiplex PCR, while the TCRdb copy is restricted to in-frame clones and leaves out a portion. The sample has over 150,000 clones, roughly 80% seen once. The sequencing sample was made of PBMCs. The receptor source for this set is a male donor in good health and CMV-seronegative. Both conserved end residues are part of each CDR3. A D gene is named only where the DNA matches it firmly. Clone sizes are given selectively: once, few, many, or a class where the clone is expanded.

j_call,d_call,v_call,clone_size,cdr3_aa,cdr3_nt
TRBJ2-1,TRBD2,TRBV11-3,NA,CASSPGLAGGNEQFF,TGTGCCAGCAGCCCCGGACTAGCGGGGGGGAATGAGCAGTTCTTC
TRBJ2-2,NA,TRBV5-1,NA,CASSPYDIWATGELFF,TGCGCCAGCAGCCCCTATGACATTTGGGCCACCGGGGAGCTGTTTTTT
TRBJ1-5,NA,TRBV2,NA,CASSGGEQPQHF,TGTGCCAGCAGTGGAGGTGAGCAGCCCCAGCATTTT
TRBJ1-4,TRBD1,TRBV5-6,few,CASSGGRQGANEKLFF,TGTGCCAGCAGCGGCGGCCGACAGGGGGCTAATGAAAAACTGTTTTTT
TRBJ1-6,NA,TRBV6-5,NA,CASRITGISPLHF,TGTGCCAGCAGGATTACAGGGATCTCACCCCTCCACTTT
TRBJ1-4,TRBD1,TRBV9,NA,CASSYRDRLNENLFF,TGTGCCAGCAGCTATCGGGACAGGCTTAATGAAAACCTGTTTTTT
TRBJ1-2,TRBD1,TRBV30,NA,CAWRGQGNYGYTF,TGTGCCTGGAGGGGACAGGGCAACTATGGCTACACCTTC
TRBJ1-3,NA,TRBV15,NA,CATSRARAGSGNTIYF,TGTGCCACCAGCAGAGCTCGGGCGGGCTCTGGAAACACCATATATTTT
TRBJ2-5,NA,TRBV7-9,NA,CASSLGGVWETQYF,TGTGCCAGCAGCCTAGGGGGGGTCTGGGAGACCCAGTACTTC
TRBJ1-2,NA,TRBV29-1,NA,CSVGPAGAYGYTF,TGCAGCGTGGGTCCGGCAGGGGCCTATGGCTACACCTTC
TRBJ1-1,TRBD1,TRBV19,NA,CASSRDSGLNTEAFF,TGTGCCAGTAGTCGGGACAGCGGGCTGAACACTGAAGCTTTCTTT
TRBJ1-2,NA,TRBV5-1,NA,CASSLAEPFYGYTF,TGCGCCAGCAGCTTGGCAGAACCCTTCTATGGCTACACCTTC
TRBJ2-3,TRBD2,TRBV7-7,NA,CASSPGLANTDTQYF,TGTGCTAGCAGCCCCGGACTAGCGAACACAGATACGCAGTATTTT
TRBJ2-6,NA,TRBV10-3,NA,CASRLDSGANVLTF,TGTGCCTCCCGCCTAGACTCTGGGGCCAACGTCCTGACTTTC
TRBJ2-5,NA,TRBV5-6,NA,CASSLQGGETQYF,TGTGCCAGCAGCTTACAGGGCGGAGAGACCCAGTACTTC
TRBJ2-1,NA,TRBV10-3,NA,CASSEAELVYEQFF,TGTGCCAGCAGTGAGGCCGAGTTGGTGTATGAGCAGTTCTTC
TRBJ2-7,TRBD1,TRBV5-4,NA,CASSRDRGQSYEQYF,TGTGCCAGCAGCCGCGACAGGGGGCAGAGCTACGAGCAGTACTTC
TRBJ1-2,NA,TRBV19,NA,CASSITTSGSINYGYTF,TGTGCCAGTAGTATCACGACAAGTGGCTCGATTAACTATGGCTACACCTTC
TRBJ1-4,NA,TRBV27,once,CASSPSGGPNEKLFF,TGTGCCAGCAGTCCCTCGGGGGGCCCTAATGAAAAACTGTTTTTT
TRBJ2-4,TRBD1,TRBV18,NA,CASSPRDRLGAKNSQYF,TGTGCCAGCTCCCCCCGGGACAGATTGGGTGCCAAAAACAGTCAGTACTTC
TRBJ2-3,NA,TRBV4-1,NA,CASSQANRYTDTQYF,TGCGCCAGCAGCCAAGCGAACAGATACACAGATACGCAGTATTTT
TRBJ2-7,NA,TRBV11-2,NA,CASSLDPGRNYEQYF,TGTGCCAGCAGCTTAGATCCAGGGCGCAACTACGAGCAGTACTTC
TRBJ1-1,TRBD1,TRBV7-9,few,CASSRDRVNRGTEAFF,TGTGCCAGCAGCCGGGACAGGGTTAATCGGGGGACTGAAGCTTTCTTT
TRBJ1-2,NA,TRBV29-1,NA,CSVGLPAEAYGYTF,TGCAGCGTTGGACTACCCGCCGAGGCCTATGGCTACACCTTC
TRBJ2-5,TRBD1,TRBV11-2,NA,CASSLANLGTAQETQYF,TGTGCCAGCAGCTTAGCTAACTTAGGGACAGCCCAAGAGACCCAGTACTTC
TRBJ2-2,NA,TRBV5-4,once,CASSLRDYTGELFF,TGTGCCAGCAGCTTGCGGGACTACACCGGGGAGCTGTTTTTT
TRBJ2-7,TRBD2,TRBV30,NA,CALERGPYEQYF,TGTGCCTTGGAGCGGGGGCCTTACGAGCAGTACTTC
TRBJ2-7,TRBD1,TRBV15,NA,CATSIDRVFEQYF,TGTGCCACCAGCATTGACAGGGTTTTCGAGCAGTACTTC
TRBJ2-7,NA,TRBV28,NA,CASSSYLLGGYEQYF,TGTGCCAGCAGCTCGTATTTATTGGGGGGCTACGAGCAGTACTTC
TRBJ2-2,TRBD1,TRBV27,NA,CASKDRAYTGELFF,TGTGCCAGCAAGGACAGGGCCTATACCGGGGAGCTGTTTTTT
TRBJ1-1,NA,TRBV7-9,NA,CASSFLDKHEAFF,TGTGCCAGCAGCTTCCTCGACAAACATGAAGCTTTCTTT
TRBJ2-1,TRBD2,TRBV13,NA,CASSPQTSGGAYEQFF,TGTGCCAGCAGCCCACAGACTAGCGGGGGGGCCTATGAGCAGTTCTTC
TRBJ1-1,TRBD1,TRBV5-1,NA,CASHWGESRGVTEAFF,TGCGCCAGCCACTGGGGGGAGAGCAGGGGGGTAACTGAAGCTTTCTTT
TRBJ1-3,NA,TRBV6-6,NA,CASSYGTGNSGNTIYF,TGTGCCAGCAGTTACGGAACAGGCAACTCTGGAAACACCATATATTTT
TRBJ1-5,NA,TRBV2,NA,CASSYQGSNQPQHF,TGTGCCAGCAGTTACCAGGGGAGCAATCAGCCCCAGCATTTT
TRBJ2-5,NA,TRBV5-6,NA,CASRWGGETQYF,TGTGCCAGCAGGTGGGGAGGAGAGACCCAGTACTTC
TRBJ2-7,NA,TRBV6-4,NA,CASTEGPAPYEQYF,TGTGCCAGCACTGAGGGCCCGGCCCCCTACGAGCAGTACTTC
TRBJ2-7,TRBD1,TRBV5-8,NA,CASRFLIGTGFDEQYF,TGTGCCAGCAGGTTTCTGATCGGGACAGGGTTTGACGAGCAGTACTTC
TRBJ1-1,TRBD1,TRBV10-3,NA,CAISKRDRGNTEAFF,TGTGCCATCAGCAAACGGGACAGGGGGAACACTGAAGCTTTCTTT